One sample yielded the 11 T cell receptor beta chains listed below, sequenced in a study of blood T cell repertoires in COVID-19. Produced via immunoSEQ multiplex PCR; TCRdb's table is partial and in-frame only. The sample contains approximately 300,000 clones, approximately 92% of which appear only once. Sequencing was done on a sample of peripheral blood. These receptors came from a woman younger than 45 with COVID-19, enrolled during active disease.

V is TRBV5-3 and J is TRBJ1-5; D is unresolved. TRBV5-3 has ORF status, its function being uncertain. Trimming took 3 bases from V and 0 from J, leaving 10 bases between them. CDR3 length: 15 amino acids. The CDR3 nucleotides are TGTGCCAGAAGCTCCCCTCCGGGTAGCAATCAGCCCCAGCATTTT. Its protein is CARSSPPGSNQPQHF.

The chain uses TRBV6-5 and TRBJ2-2, with TRBD2 identical over 7 bases. After removal of 3 bases from V and 2 bases from J, the junction contained 3 bases not matched to a gene. The CDR3 is 15 amino acids. CDR1 is MNHEY, CDR2 SVGAGI, per germline. The CDR3 coding sequence is TGTGCCAGCAGTTATACTAGCGACAACACCGGGGAGCTGTTTTTT. Residues: CASSYTSDNTGELFF.

The CDR3, as DNA: TGCGCCAGCAGCAAGGGACAGGGGGCTGAGGAAGCTTTCTTT. Translating gives CASSKGQGAEEAFF. The chain uses TRBV5-1 and TRBJ1-1; 12 bases agree with TRBD1. The CDR3 loop spans 14 amino acids. CDR1 SGHRS and CDR2 YFSETQ come from the germline V gene. Trimming cost V 4 bases and J 8 bases; bases outside gene matches: 6.

This chain joins TRBV15 and TRBJ1-5, with a weak D call TRBD1 (5 bases). CDR3 length: 14 amino acids. Looked up from germline, CDR1 is LNHNV and CDR2 is YYDKDF (reference sequence). The V end was cut by 4 bases, the J end by 6 bases, with 13 bases between. For the CDR3, the DNA is TGTGCCACCAGCATTGGGGCTTCGGGTCAGCCCCAGCATTTT. Amino acid sequence: CATSIGASGQPQHF.

J is TRBJ1-6 and V is TRBV19; maybe TRBD1 (5 bases). CDR1 is LNHDA and CDR2 is SQIVND in the germline V gene (reference sequence). This CDR3 is 15 amino acids long. V was pared by 3 bases and J by 4 bases, with 10 bases between. CDR3 sequence reads: CASSIFGQYNSPLHF. CDR3 nucleotide sequence: TGTGCCAGTAGTATTTTTGGACAATATAATTCACCCCTCCACTTT.

The J gene is TRBJ2-1, the V gene TRBV4-2; TRBD2 might be the D (7 bases). CDR3 size: 18 residues. V lost 4 bases, J lost 2 bases, and 21 bases lay in between. Per the germline V gene, CDR1 is LGHNA and CDR2 is YNFKEQ. CDR3 DNA: TGTGCCAGCAGCCCCGATGGGGGCGGGAGCCCTACCTACAATGAGCAGTTCTTC. Protein sequence: CASSPDGGGSPTYNEQFF.

The genes are TRBV7-2 and TRBJ2-7, with D tentatively TRBD1 (5 bases). The CDR3 is 14 residues long. Germline CDR1 SGHTA, CDR2 FQGNSA. Trimming cost V 1 base and J 4 bases, with 11 bases left between them. CDR3 sequence (DNA): TGTGCCAGCAGCTTAGGAGCAGGGCAGTACGAGCAGTACTTC. It translates to CASSLGAGQYEQYF.

The chain combines TRBV7-8 with TRBJ1-3; maybe TRBD1 (6 bases). This CDR3 spans 15 amino acids. The V gene's germline CDR1 is SGHVS and CDR2 FQNEAQ. The V end was cut by 5 bases, the J end by 2 bases, with 13 bases between. The CDR3 loop reads CASSPDRNTGNTIYF. The CDR3 DNA reads as TGTGCCAGCAGCCCAGACAGGAATACTGGAAACACCATATATTTT.

This clone was recorded once. The chain joins TRBV9 to TRBJ1-1; weak D call: TRBD1 (6 bases). Per germline, CDR1 SGDLS and CDR2 YYNGEE. The CDR3 runs 15 residues. Deletions cut 4 bases from V and 3 bases from J, with 16 bases between. CDR3 coding DNA: TGTGCCAGCAGCCGTGCAGGGGATATAGACACTGAAGCTTTCTTT. Encoded protein: CASSRAGDIDTEAFF.

This clone was recorded once. The chain couples TRBV4-1 to TRBJ2-5, with a possible D match to TRBD2 (6 bases). CDR1 MGHRA and CDR2 YSYEKL come from the germline V gene. The V and J ends lost 3 bases and 3 bases respectively, with 11 bases between them. The CDR3 covers 14 residues. DNA for the CDR3: TGCGCCAGCAGCCACTTGGAGGGCGAAGAGACCCAGTACTTC. Residues: CASSHLEGEETQYF.

The rearrangement joins TRBV28 to TRBJ1-1, with 7 positions matching TRBD1. Looked up from germline, CDR1 is MDHEN and CDR2 is SYDVKM. V trimming: 8 bases; J trimming: 6 bases; junction bases outside the gene matches: 6. The CDR3 runs to 12 residues. CDR3 nucleotides: TGTGCCAGCCTAGAGGGGGCGGCTGAAGCTTTCTTT. Its protein is CASLEGAAEAFF.